A selection of T cell receptor beta chains follows, all from one sample in a study of cytomegalovirus exposure and HLA in healthy donors. The protocol was immunoSEQ multiplex PCR, while the TCRdb copy is restricted to in-frame clones and leaves out a portion. The sample includes about 250,000 clones, 75% to 90% of them seen just once. Input material: PBMCs. The receptors derive from a girl aged 2 to 10 in good health and CMV-seronegative. The conserved cysteine and the conserved F or W are not part of the CDR3 here. Each record gives: J gene, CDR3 length, V gene, CDR3 protein.

>TRBJ1-1|12|TRBV10-3
AIRSTGSNTEAF
>TRBJ2-3|13|TRBV29-1
SVPGTARSTDTQY
>TRBJ2-1|14|TRBV9
ASSAGLAGRYNEQF
>TRBJ1-6|13|TRBV28
ASSSQGIYNSPLH
>TRBJ1-2|14|TRBV10-2
ASSELLRQTSYGYT
>TRBJ2-5|13|TRBV30
AWSAMTGIQETQY
>TRBJ2-7|12|TRBV5-8
ASSLGQGISEQY
>TRBJ2-5|11|TRBV11-2
ASSTYRQETQY
>TRBJ2-2|12|TRBV5-1
ASSLGQNTGELF
>TRBJ1-4|16|TRBV18
ASSPRQSNDRVGEKLF
>TRBJ2-7|13|TRBV28
ASSLSEGGRYEQY
>TRBJ1-1|10|TRBV11-2
ASTRKHAEAF
>TRBJ2-3|10|TRBV29-1
SVVLGTDTQY
>TRBJ1-5|13|TRBV9
ASSVGDSINQPQH
>TRBJ1-4|13|TRBV7-2
ASSLVGTDNEKLF
>TRBJ2-2|13|TRBV15
ATSIGQENTGELF
>TRBJ2-7|13|TRBV25-1
ASSEFQGAGNEQY
>TRBJ1-1|10|TRBV11-2
ASSLIRVHAF
>TRBJ2-1|12|TRBV2
ASSESRGGNEQF
>TRBJ2-3|11|TRBV19
ASRGTGADTQY
>TRBJ1-6|11|TRBV10-3
AIGSSYNSPLH
>TRBJ1-5|13|TRBV30
AWSPRTGGGQPQH
>TRBJ1-3|15|TRBV28
ASSTRTGGTSGNTIY
>TRBJ2-2|16|TRBV10-3
AISVGGDRGLGTGELF
>TRBJ2-7|11|TRBV9
ASSRGGGYEQY
>TRBJ2-5|13|TRBV5-1
ASSFEGAGRETQY
>TRBJ1-1|10|TRBV30
AWITLNTEAF
>TRBJ2-3|17|TRBV30
AWSPGTSGIETLPGTQY
>TRBJ2-3|11|TRBV11-1
ASSFSSTDTQY